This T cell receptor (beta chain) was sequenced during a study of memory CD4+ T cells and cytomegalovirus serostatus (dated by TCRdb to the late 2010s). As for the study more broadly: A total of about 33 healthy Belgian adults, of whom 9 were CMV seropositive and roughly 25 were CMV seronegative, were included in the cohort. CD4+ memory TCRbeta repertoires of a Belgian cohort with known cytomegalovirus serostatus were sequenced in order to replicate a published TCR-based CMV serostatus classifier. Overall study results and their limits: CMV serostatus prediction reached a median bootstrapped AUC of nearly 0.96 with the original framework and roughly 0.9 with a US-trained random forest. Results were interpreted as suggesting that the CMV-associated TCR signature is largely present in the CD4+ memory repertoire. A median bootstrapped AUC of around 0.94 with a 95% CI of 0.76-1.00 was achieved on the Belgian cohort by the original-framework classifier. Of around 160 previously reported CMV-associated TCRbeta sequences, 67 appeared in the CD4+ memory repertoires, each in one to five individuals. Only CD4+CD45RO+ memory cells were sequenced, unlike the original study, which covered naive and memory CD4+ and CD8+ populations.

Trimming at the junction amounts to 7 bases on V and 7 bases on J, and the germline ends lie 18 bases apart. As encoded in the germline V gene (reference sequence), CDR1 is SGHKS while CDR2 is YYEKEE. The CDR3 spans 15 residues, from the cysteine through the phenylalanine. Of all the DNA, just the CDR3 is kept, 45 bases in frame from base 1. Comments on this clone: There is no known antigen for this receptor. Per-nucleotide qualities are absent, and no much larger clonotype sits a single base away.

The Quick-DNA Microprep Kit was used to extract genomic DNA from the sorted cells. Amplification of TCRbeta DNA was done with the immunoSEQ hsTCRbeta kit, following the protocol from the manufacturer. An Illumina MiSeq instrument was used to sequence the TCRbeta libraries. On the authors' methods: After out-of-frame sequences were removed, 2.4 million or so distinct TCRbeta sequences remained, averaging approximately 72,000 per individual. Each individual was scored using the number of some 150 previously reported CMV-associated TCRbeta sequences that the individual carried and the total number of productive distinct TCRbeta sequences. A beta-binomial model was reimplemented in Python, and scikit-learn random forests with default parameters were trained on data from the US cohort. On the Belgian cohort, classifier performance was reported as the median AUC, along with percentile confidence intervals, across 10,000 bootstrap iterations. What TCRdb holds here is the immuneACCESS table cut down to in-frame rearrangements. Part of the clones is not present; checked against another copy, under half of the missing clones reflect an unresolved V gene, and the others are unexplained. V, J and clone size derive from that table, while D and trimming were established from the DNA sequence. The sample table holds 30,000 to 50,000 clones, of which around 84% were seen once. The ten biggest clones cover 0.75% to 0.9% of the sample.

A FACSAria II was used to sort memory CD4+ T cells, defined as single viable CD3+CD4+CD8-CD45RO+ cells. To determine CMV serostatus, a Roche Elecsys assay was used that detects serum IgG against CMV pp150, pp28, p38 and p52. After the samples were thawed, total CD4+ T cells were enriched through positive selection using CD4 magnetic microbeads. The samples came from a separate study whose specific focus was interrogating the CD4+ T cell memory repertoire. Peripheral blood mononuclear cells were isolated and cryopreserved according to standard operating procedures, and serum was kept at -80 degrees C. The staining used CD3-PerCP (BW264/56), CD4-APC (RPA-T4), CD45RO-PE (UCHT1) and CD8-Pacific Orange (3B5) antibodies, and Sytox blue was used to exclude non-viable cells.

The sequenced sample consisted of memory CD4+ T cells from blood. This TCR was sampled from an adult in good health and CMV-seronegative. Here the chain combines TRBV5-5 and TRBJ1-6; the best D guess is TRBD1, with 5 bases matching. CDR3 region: CASSPTGTTNSPLHF. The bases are TGTGCCAGCTCACCGACCGGGACCACGAATTCACCCCTCCACTTT.